The next 13 T cell receptor beta chains were all read from a single sample in a study of blood T cell repertoires in COVID-19. This table comes from immunoSEQ multiplex PCR, and its TCRdb copy is limited to in-frame clones, with some not included. The sample contains 150,000 to 200,000 clones, about 85% of which appear only once. Sample: peripheral blood. Receptors were obtained from a man in his 60s with active or convalescent COVID-19.

V and J are TRBV6-5 and TRBJ1-2; TRBD1 matches 9 bases. Germline CDR1 reads MNHEY; CDR2 reads SVGAGI. The CDR3 is made up of 13 amino acids. J gave up 5 bases and V 5 bases, and 3 bases lay outside the gene matches. The CDR3, as DNA: TGTGCCAGCAGTAAGGGACAGGGATATGGCTACACCTTC. Its protein is CASSKGQGYGYTF.

This chain joins TRBV6-5 and TRBJ1-2; D is possibly TRBD1 (6 bases). Germline CDR1 and CDR2: MNHEY and SVGAGI. The CDR3 totals 13 residues. V lost 6 bases to trimming and J lost 4 bases, with 12 bases between them. CDR3 sequence (DNA): TGTGCCAGCAGCCGACAGGTTTCCTATGGCTACACCTTC. This translates into CASSRQVSYGYTF.

In its sample, this clone was seen once. This chain connects TRBV4-1 to TRBJ1-1; no firm D call. This CDR3 region has 15 residues. The germline CDR1 and CDR2 sequences are MGHRA and YSYEKL. Trimming left V 4 bases short and J 2 bases short, with 14 bases between. This CDR3 reads CASSPIQRINTEAFF. CDR3 bases: TGCGCCAGCAGCCCGATACAGAGAATAAACACTGAAGCTTTCTTT.

J is TRBJ1-2 and V is TRBV19; TRBD1 is a possible D gene (5 bases). V lost 5 bases and J lost 8, with 15 bases in between. The CDR3 extends over 13 amino acids. The germline gives CDR1 LNHDA, CDR2 SQIVND (reference sequence). The CDR3 DNA reads TGTGCCAGTAGTCTGGTGGGGGGGTACGGCTACACCTTC. As protein: CASSLVGGYGYTF.

V is TRBV7-3 and J is TRBJ1-1, with unresolved D. The CDR3 runs 13 residues. CDR1 and CDR2 from the germline V gene are SGHTA and FQGTGA. The V gene lost 0 bases and the J gene lost 5 bases, with 7 bases spanning the gap. The CDR3 DNA follows: TGTGCCAGCAGCTTAACTCGGTTTACTGAAGCTTTCTTT. The encoded protein is CASSLTRFTEAFF. Full variable domain (rest looked up from reference TRBV7-3 and TRBJ1-1): GAGVSQTPSNKVTEKGKYVELRCDPISGHTALYWYRQSLGQGPEFLIYFQGTGAADDSGLPNDRFFAVRPEGSVSTLKIQRTERGDSAVYLCASSLTRFTEAFFGQGTRLTVV.

This chain connects TRBV6-6 to TRBJ2-7; D is uncertain. The CDR3 contains 14 residues. Germline lookup yields CDR1 MNHNY and CDR2 SVGAGI (reference sequence). The V gene lost 2 bases and the J gene lost 0 bases, with 8 bases spanning the gap. This chain's CDR3 is CASSYTPISYEQYF. CDR3 DNA: TGTGCCAGCAGTTACACACCGATCTCCTACGAGCAGTACTTC.

This clone showed up just once. This sequence joins TRBV11-2 and TRBJ1-6; 7 positions match TRBD1. The junction had 6 bases not matched to a gene; V was cut back by 5 bases and J by 5 bases. This CDR3 is 15 amino acids long. Germline V gene lookup returns CDR1 SGHAT and CDR2 FQNNGV. The CDR3 is CASSQYRGNNSPLHF. As DNA, the CDR3 is TGTGCCAGCAGCCAGTACAGGGGTAATAATTCACCCCTCCACTTT.

The genes are TRBV6-1 and TRBJ1-1; possibly TRBD1 for D (6 bases). V gave up 3 bases and J gave up 5 bases, with 13 bases separating them. Germline loops: CDR1 MNHNS, CDR2 SASEGT. CDR3 size: 14 residues. The CDR3 here is CASSDPKRGTEAFF. CDR3 nucleotides: TGTGCCAGCAGTGACCCGAAGAGGGGGACTGAAGCTTTCTTT.

This clone was seen more than once but under ten times. This sequence joins TRBV21-1 and TRBJ1-2. TRBV21-1 is termed a pseudogene. The CDR3 spans 13 residues. As DNA, the CDR3 is TGTGCCAGCAGCACGAGGGACTTCTATGGCTACACCTTC. Translating gives CASSTRDFYGYTF.

As concerns this clone: Other DNA sequences in the sample encode the same CDR3. The gene calls are TRBV19 and TRBJ1-1; no reliable D call. Between the trimmed V and J ends, which lost 5 bases and 4 bases, there was a span of 5 bases. Germline-derived CDR1 and CDR2 are LNHDA and SQIVND (reference sequence). The CDR3 spans 11 residues. The CDR3 sequence: CASSPGTEAFF. The CDR3 DNA reads as TGTGCCAGTAGTCCGGGCACTGAAGCTTTCTTT. Using reference TRBV19 and TRBJ1-1 for the parts outside the CDR3, the full variable domain is DGGITQSPKYLFRKEGQNVTLSCEQNLNHDAMYWYRQDPGQGLRLIYYSQIVNDFQKGDIAEGYSVSREKKESFPLTVTSAQKNPTAFYLCASSPGTEAFFGQGTRLTVV.

The CDR3, as DNA: TGCAGCGTTGGAAGGGGGAAGGAGCTGTTTTTT. Its protein product is CSVGRGKELFF. The J gene is TRBJ2-2, the V gene TRBV29-1; maybe TRBD1 (6 bases). The V end was cut by 4 bases, the J end by 10 bases, with 10 bases between. The CDR3 spans 11 residues. CDR1 and CDR2 (germline): SQVTM, ANQGSEA.

The chain carries TRBV6-5 and TRBJ1-2; the D is unclear. Germline V gene data show CDR1 as MNHEY and CDR2 as SVGAGI. V was pared by 1 base and J by 1 base, with 13 bases between. The CDR3 extends over 16 amino acids. The CDR3 sequence: CASSYLAGQNNYGYTF. CDR3 coding DNA: TGTGCCAGCAGTTACTTGGCGGGCCAGAATAACTATGGCTACACCTTC.

The V gene is TRBV27, the J gene TRBJ2-2; TRBD1 matches at 10 bases. The CDR3 is made up of 17 amino acids. Trimming at V came to 6 bases and at J to 5 bases, leaving 12 bases not matched to a gene. Germline loops: CDR1 MNHEY, CDR2 SMNVEV (reference sequence). CDR3 sequence: CASSSFSGTGDTGELFF. In DNA, the CDR3 is TGTGCCAGCAGCTCGTTTTCCGGGACAGGGGATACCGGGGAGCTGTTTTTT.